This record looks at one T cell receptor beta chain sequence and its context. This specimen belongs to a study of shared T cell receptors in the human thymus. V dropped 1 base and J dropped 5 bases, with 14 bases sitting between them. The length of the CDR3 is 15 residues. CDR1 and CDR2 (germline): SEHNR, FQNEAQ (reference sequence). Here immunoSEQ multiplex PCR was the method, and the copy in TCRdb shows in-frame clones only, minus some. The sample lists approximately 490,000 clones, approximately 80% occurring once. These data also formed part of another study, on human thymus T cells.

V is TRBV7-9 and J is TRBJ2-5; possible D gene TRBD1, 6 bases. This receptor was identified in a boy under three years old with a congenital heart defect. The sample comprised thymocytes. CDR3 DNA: TGTGCCAGCAGCTTAGGACCAACAGGGTTGGAGACCCAGTACTTC. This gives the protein CASSLGPTGLETQYF.